This TCR beta chain was identified in a study of T cells in narcolepsy. The wider study: Patients with NT1 or NT2 and healthy control donors were enrolled.

The CDR3 totals 18 residues. Germline assignment: CDR1 LGHNA and CDR2 YNFKEQ. V gave up 3 bases and J gave up 1 base; unmatched junction bases: 10. Sequencing was performed with immunoSEQ multiplex PCR; in TCRdb, only in-frame clones are kept and a portion is missing. Of about 12,000 clones listed, around 94% are singletons. The source of this sequence is a human donor with narcolepsy. The V and J genes are TRBV4-2 and TRBJ2-2, with 8 bases matching TRBD1. The sequencing sample was made of CD45RA- memory CD4+ T cells from PBMCs. CDR3 residues: CASSHRSQGAKNTGELFF. Here the CDR3 DNA reads TGTGCCAGCAGCCACCGATCCCAGGGGGCGAAGAACACCGGGGAGCTGTTTTTT.